The 24 T cell receptor beta chains given below trace back to one sample, sequenced in a study of shared clonotypes between healthy human individuals. The method was immunoSEQ multiplex PCR; TCRdb's version includes in-frame clones alone and lacks a portion of them. The table records 2,500,000 or so clones, 80% to 95% of them present only once. Input material: naive CD4+ T cells from PBMCs. The subset: CD45RA+ positively selected. These receptors were taken from a man aged 18-30 years in good health. Some clones in this sample may be carry-over from other donors' samples.

V usage is TRBV11-3 and J usage is TRBJ2-1; 8 nucleotides line up with TRBD2. The CDR3 sequence is 14 residues long. Germline values: CDR1 SGHNT, CDR2 YENEEA. Trimming cost V 5 bases and J 8 bases; bases outside gene matches: 8. CDR3 DNA sequence: TGTGCCAGCAGCCCGGGACTAGACAGCTATGAGCAGTTCTTC. Amino acids: CASSPGLDSYEQFF.

This chain links TRBV28 with TRBJ2-3; D unclear. Germline V gene sequence: CDR1 MDHEN, CDR2 SYDVKM. V gave up 5 bases and J gave up 8 bases, with 14 bases separating them. The CDR3 runs to 13 residues. CDR3 in DNA: TGTGCCAGCAGTGGCTACCCGGACGGTACGCAGTATTTT. Translation gives CASSGYPDGTQYF.

With regard to this clone: At the DNA level, this CDR3 is encoded by other sequences in the same sample as well. This sequence joins TRBV7-2 and TRBJ1-1; a weak D match, TRBD1 (5 bases). Trimming shortened V by 5 bases and J by 1 base, and 8 bases separated the two germline ends. The CDR3 runs 13 residues. Germline V lookup: CDR1 SGHTA, CDR2 FQGNSA. This CDR3 is CASSLGQNTEAFF. The CDR3 DNA is TGTGCCAGCAGCCTTGGACAGAACACTGAAGCTTTCTTT.

The CDR3 nucleotides are TGTGCCAGCAGCCCTCTACGGGGAGGCTTTCCCATCTATGGCTACACCTTC. It translates to CASSPLRGGFPIYGYTF. The chain uses TRBV5-5 and TRBJ1-2; the D is unclear. V shed 4 bases and J shed 4 bases, with 23 bases lying between them. Germline V gene sequence: CDR1 SGHKS, CDR2 YYEKEE (reference sequence). The CDR3 spans 17 residues.

This chain joins TRBV27 and TRBJ2-7; D tentatively fits TRBD1 or TRBD2 (5 bases each). The V end lost 0 bases, the J end lost 10 bases, and 16 bases lay between the germline ends. This CDR3 comprises 14 residues. The germline CDR1 and CDR2 sequences are MNHEY and SMNVEV (reference sequence). The CDR3 nucleotides are TGTGCCAGCAGTTTATCCGGGATGGGGGTTCTACAGTACTTC. It codes for CASSLSGMGVLQYF.

The gene calls are TRBV28 and TRBJ2-3; tentatively, D is TRBD1 (6 bases). This CDR3 is 15 amino acids long. From germline, CDR1 is MDHEN and CDR2 SYDVKM. The V end lost 6 bases, the J end lost 0 bases, and 13 bases lay between the germline ends. The CDR3 spells CASSPDSPSTDTQYF. CDR3 bases: TGTGCCAGCAGCCCGGACAGCCCTAGCACAGATACGCAGTATTTT.

The J gene is TRBJ2-7, the V gene TRBV10-1; D could derive from TRBD1 or TRBD2 (5 bases each). The CDR3 covers 15 residues. Trimming left V 0 bases short and J 2 bases short, with 11 bases between. CDR1 WNHNN and CDR2 SYGVQD come from the germline V gene (reference sequence). The CDR3 region has the DNA TGCGCCAGCAGTGAGTCTGGGGGAGTCACCTACGAGCAGTACTTC. It specifies CASSESGGVTYEQYF.

There are a few counts of this clone. The gene calls are TRBV19 and TRBJ1-1, with a weak D call TRBD1 (5 bases). V lost 4 bases and J lost 1, with 7 bases in between. CDR1 LNHDA and CDR2 SQIVND come from the germline V gene (reference sequence). The length of the CDR3 is 13 residues. The CDR3 DNA follows: TGTGCCAGTAGTAGGGGCCCGAACACTGAAGCTTTCTTT. As protein: CASSRGPNTEAFF.

This chain connects TRBV4-1 to TRBJ2-1; 12 nucleotides agree with TRBD2. V gave up 4 bases and J gave up 6 bases; unmatched junction bases: 19. CDR3 size: 20 residues. Germline V CDR1 and CDR2: MGHRA, YSYEKL. The chain's CDR3 is CASSRYTLPVTSGSTNEQFF. In DNA form, the CDR3 reads TGCGCCAGCAGCCGTTACACCCTCCCCGTGACTAGCGGGAGTACCAATGAGCAGTTCTTC.

Here the CDR3 reads CASSPTGSIDTIYF. CDR3 DNA sequence: TGTGCCAGCAGCCCCACAGGGAGCATAGACACCATATATTTT. The chain couples TRBV9 to TRBJ1-3; D may be TRBD1 (6 bases). The V gene's germline CDR1 is SGDLS and CDR2 YYNGEE. Trimming left V 4 bases short and J 8 bases short, with 16 bases between. The CDR3 consists of 14 residues.

Concerning this clone itself: Other DNA sequences of this sample code for an identical CDR3. The chain has TRBV9 and TRBJ2-7; D is perhaps TRBD1 or TRBD2 (5 bases each). This CDR3 comprises 14 residues. The germline V gene has CDR1 SGDLS and CDR2 YYNGEE. V was cut by 2 bases and J by 3 bases, with 12 bases left in between. CDR3 nucleotide sequence: TGTGCCAGCAGCGTTACCGGGGCCAACTACGAGCAGTACTTC. Protein sequence: CASSVTGANYEQYF.

This chain joins TRBV7-9 and TRBJ2-7; TRBD2 aligns across 10 bases. Germline V CDR1 and CDR2: SEHNR, FQNEAQ (reference sequence). V was pared by 8 bases and J by 3 bases, with 7 bases of the junction left unmatched. This CDR3 has 14 residues. The CDR3 is CASCATSGNYEQYF. The CDR3 region has the DNA TGTGCCAGCTGTGCAACTAGCGGGAACTACGAGCAGTACTTC.

This clone has a single count. Written as DNA, the CDR3 is TGTGCCAGCAGCCCGGGGACAGGGAACTATGGCTACACCTTC. Translation gives CASSPGTGNYGYTF. The chain is built from TRBV5-5 and TRBJ1-2; 9 bases fit TRBD1. CDR1 and CDR2 (germline): SGHKS, YYEKEE (reference sequence). V was pared by 4 bases and J by 2 bases, with 3 bases of the junction left unmatched. The CDR3 contains 14 residues.

The chain is built from TRBV10-1 and TRBJ1-1; D gene unclear. The CDR3 is 13 residues long. Trimming pared 6 bases from V and 6 bases from J, leaving 14 bases between. The germline V gene has CDR1 WNHNN and CDR2 SYGVQD (reference sequence). This CDR3 is CASRSRNGAEAFF. DNA of the CDR3: TGCGCCAGCAGAAGCAGAAATGGGGCTGAAGCTTTCTTT.

The chain joins TRBV7-9 to TRBJ1-1, with TRBD1 matching 9 bases. Germline V lookup: CDR1 SEHNR, CDR2 FQNEAQ (reference sequence). V lost 4 bases and J lost 5; bases outside the gene matches: 8. The CDR3 is made up of 15 amino acids. This chain's CDR3 is CASSSGQGDETEAFF. In DNA, the CDR3 is TGTGCCAGCAGCTCGGGACAGGGTGATGAAACTGAAGCTTTCTTT.

This clone was recorded only once. The chain uses TRBV6-5 and TRBJ2-1, with a possible D match to TRBD2 (5 bases). V was trimmed by 6 bases and J by 3 bases, leaving 9 bases between them. CDR3 length: 13 amino acids. CDR1 MNHEY and CDR2 SVGAGI come from the germline V gene. CDR3: CASRLGYYNEQFF. The CDR3 coding sequence is TGTGCCAGCAGACTAGGATACTACAATGAGCAGTTCTTC.

The chain employs TRBV10-3 and TRBJ2-1; a possible D gene is TRBD1 (6 bases). CDR3 size: 22 residues. Trimming left V 4 bases short and J 0 bases short, with 31 bases between. Germline CDR1 ENHRY, CDR2 SYGVKD. The CDR3 region is CAISGGPTGGRQIMSSYNEQFF. CDR3 sequence (DNA): TGTGCCATCAGTGGGGGGCCCACCGGCGGAAGGCAAATAATGAGCTCCTACAATGAGCAGTTCTTC.

This sequence joins TRBV30 and TRBJ2-7; D call uncertain. The CDR3 is 14 amino acids. V dropped 4 bases and J dropped 3 bases, with 16 bases sitting between them. The germline V gene has CDR1 GTSNPN and CDR2 SVGIG (reference sequence). The DNA for the CDR3 is TGTGCCTGGACCCAGGACCGAGGCCTCTACGAGCAGTACTTC. Protein sequence: CAWTQDRGLYEQYF.

The chain carries TRBV28 and TRBJ1-6, with D possibly matching TRBD1 (5 bases). Germline V gene sequence: CDR1 MDHEN, CDR2 SYDVKM. V was cut by 5 bases and J by 7 bases, with 15 bases left in between. There are 15 residues in the CDR3. Here the CDR3 DNA reads TGTGCCAGCAGTCCCCGCGGGACTTGGAATTCACCCCTCCACTTT. It yields the protein CASSPRGTWNSPLHF. Full variable domain (rest looked up from reference TRBV28 and TRBJ1-6): DVKVTQSSRYLVKRTGEKVFLECVQDMDHENMFWYRQDPGLGLRLIYFSYDVKMKEKGDIPEGYSVSREKKERFSLILESASTNQTSMYLCASSPRGTWNSPLHFGNGTRLTVT.

The rearrangement joins TRBV7-3 to TRBJ2-2; D possibly corresponds to TRBD1 (6 bases). The CDR3 consists of 15 residues. Looked up from germline, CDR1 is SGHTA and CDR2 is FQGTGA. V lost 3 bases and J lost 5, with 13 bases in between. DNA for the CDR3: TGTGCCAGCAGCTTGGGACACCAAAGGACCGGGGAGCTGTTTTTT. Translated, it gives CASSLGHQRTGELFF.

This clone was picked up one time. The chain carries TRBV6-5 and TRBJ2-7; weak D call: TRBD2 (6 bases). The germline V gene has CDR1 MNHEY and CDR2 SVGAGI. The V end lost 0 bases, the J end lost 4 bases, and 16 bases lay between the germline ends. CDR3 length: 16 residues. The CDR3 loop reads CASSYSMLMGGYEQYF. In DNA form, the CDR3 reads TGTGCCAGCAGTTACTCGATGCTGATGGGAGGTTACGAGCAGTACTTC.

CDR3 sequence reads: CASTTPAIYGYTF. CDR3 coding DNA: TGTGCCAGCACTACTCCGGCGATCTATGGCTACACCTTC. The V call is TRBV28, the J call TRBJ1-2; D gene ambiguous. V lost 7 bases to trimming and J lost 4 bases, with 13 bases between them. This CDR3 comprises 13 residues. CDR1 MDHEN and CDR2 SYDVKM come from the germline V gene.

On this clone itself: The sample contains more than one DNA sequence encoding this CDR3. V usage is TRBV7-9 and J usage is TRBJ2-4; D unclear. The CDR3 consists of 13 residues. Per the germline V gene, CDR1 is SEHNR and CDR2 is FQNEAQ (reference sequence). Trimming cost V 8 bases and J 0 bases, with 8 bases left between them. This chain's CDR3 is CASVGVAKNIQYF. The CDR3 DNA reads TGTGCCAGCGTCGGTGTAGCCAAAAACATTCAGTACTTC.

The CDR3 DNA sequence: TGCGCCAGCAGCTTGGAAACAGGGGGGAACAATGAGCAGTTCTTC. Protein sequence: CASSLETGGNNEQFF. The chain joins TRBV5-1 to TRBJ2-1; 8 nucleotides align to TRBD1. CDR1 is SGHRS and CDR2 is YFSETQ in the germline V gene. With V trimmed by 0 bases and J by 5 bases, 4 bases remained unmatched. The CDR3 length is 15 residues.